Below, 2 T cell receptor beta chains from the same sample are listed, as sequenced in a study of blood T cell repertoires in COVID-19. TCRdb's table, derived via immunoSEQ multiplex PCR, lists solely in-frame clones and lacks some. Found here are approximately 220,000 clones, around four fifths of them singletons; the top ten hold approximately 4%. Sequenced input: PBMCs or T cells enriched from blood (not recorded which). The receptors shown here come from a woman in her 40s who had been exposed to COVID-19.

The rearrangement links TRBV3-1 (or the pseudogene TRBV3-2) to TRBJ2-3; D not certain. V shed 4 bases and J shed 3 bases, with 14 bases lying between them. Germline values: CDR1 LGHDT, CDR2 YNNKEL (reference sequence). This CDR3 comprises 15 residues. CDR3 in amino acids: CASSRAGPSTDTQYF. The CDR3 coding sequence is TGTGCCAGCAGCCGCGCTGGGCCCAGTACAGATACGCAGTATTTT.

The chain has TRBV4-2 and TRBJ1-2; D may be TRBD1 (6 bases). V dropped 0 bases and J dropped 7 bases, with 15 bases sitting between them. The CDR3 extends over 15 amino acids. CDR1 and CDR2 (germline): LGHNA, YNFKEQ. CDR3 sequence: CASSQEARGASGYTF. CDR3 sequence (DNA): TGTGCCAGCAGCCAAGAGGCGCGGGGGGCTTCTGGCTACACCTTC.